This TCR beta chain was found in a study of shared clonotypes between healthy human individuals. Study conclusions and caveats: Among non-shared clonotypes, generation probabilities were lower than among those shared by all four donors.

Points on this clone: Its matching antigen is unknown.

Germline assignment: CDR1 SGHRS and CDR2 YFSETQ. V shed 4 bases, J shed 2 bases, and the junction held 7 bases outside the gene matches. There are 16 residues in the CDR3. It was at deep level that the assay was run. Sequenced by immunoSEQ multiplex PCR; TCRdb stores in-frame clones only, minus some. The data contain about 2.4 million clones, 93% of them singletons. The chain couples TRBV5-1 to TRBJ2-5; 11 bases match TRBD1. The TCR comes from a young man in good health. Some clones in this sample may be carry-over from other donors' samples. Specimen: naive CD4+ T cells from PBMCs. Subset in this sample: CD45RA+ positively selected. The CDR3 nucleotides are TGCGCCAGCAGCCTGTCCGGGACAGGGGGTCAAGAGACCCAGTACTTC. Translation: CASSLSGTGGQETQYF.